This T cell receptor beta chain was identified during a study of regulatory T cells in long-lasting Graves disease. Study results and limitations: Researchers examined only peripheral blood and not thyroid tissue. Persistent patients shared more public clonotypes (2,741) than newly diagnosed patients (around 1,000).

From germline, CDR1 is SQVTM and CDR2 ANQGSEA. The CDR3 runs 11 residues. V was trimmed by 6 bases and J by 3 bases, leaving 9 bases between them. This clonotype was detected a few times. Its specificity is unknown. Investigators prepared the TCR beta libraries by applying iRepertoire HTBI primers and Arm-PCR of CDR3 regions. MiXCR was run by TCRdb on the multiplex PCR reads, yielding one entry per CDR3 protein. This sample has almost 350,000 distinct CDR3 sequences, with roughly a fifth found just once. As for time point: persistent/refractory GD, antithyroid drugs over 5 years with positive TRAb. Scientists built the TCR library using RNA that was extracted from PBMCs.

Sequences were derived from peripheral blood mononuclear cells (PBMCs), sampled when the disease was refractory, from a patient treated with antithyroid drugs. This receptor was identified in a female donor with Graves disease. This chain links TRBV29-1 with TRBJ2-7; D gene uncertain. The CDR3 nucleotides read TGCAGCGTGGGTCAGAGCTACGAGCAGTACTTC. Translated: CSVGQSYEQYF.